This T cell receptor (beta chain) was documented in a study of blood T cell repertoires in COVID-19. For the study at large: Researchers got acute and convalescent COVID-19 samples from the United States, Italy and Spain. The cDNA or gDNA used as material had been derived from T cells, B-cell-depleted T cells, or PBMCs.

Followed longitudinally, the Seattle patients had been enrolled during active infection. The CDR3 contains 15 residues. Deletions cut 6 bases from V and 6 bases from J, with 18 bases between. The germline V gene encodes CDR1 MNHEY and CDR2 SMNVEV (reference sequence). In the authors' workflow: Reference gene primers were amplified, and this amplification served to estimate nucleated cell counts. The protocol was immunoSEQ multiplex PCR, while the TCRdb copy is restricted to in-frame clones and leaves out a portion. V, J and clone size derive from that table, while D and trimming were established from the DNA sequence. The sample contains hundreds of thousands of clones, approximately 90% of which appear only once.

The sequence came from a man younger than 30 with COVID-19, enrolled during active disease. The chain couples TRBV27 to TRBJ1-5; D is ambiguous. Sequencing used peripheral blood. The CDR3, as DNA: TGTGCCAGCAGGGAGGAGGGATTTGGGAGTCAGCCCCAGCATTTT. Translated: CASREEGFGSQPQHF.